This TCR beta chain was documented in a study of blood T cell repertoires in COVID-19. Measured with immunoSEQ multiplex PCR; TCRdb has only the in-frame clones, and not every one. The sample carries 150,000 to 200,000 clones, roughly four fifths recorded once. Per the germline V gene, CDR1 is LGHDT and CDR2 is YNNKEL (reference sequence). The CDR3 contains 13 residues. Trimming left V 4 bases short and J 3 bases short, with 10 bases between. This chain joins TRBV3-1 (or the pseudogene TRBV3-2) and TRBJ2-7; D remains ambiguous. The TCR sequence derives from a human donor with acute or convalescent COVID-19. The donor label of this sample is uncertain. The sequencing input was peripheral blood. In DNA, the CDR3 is TGTGCCAGCAGCCGAAAGACGGGCTACGAGCAGTACTTC. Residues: CASSRKTGYEQYF.